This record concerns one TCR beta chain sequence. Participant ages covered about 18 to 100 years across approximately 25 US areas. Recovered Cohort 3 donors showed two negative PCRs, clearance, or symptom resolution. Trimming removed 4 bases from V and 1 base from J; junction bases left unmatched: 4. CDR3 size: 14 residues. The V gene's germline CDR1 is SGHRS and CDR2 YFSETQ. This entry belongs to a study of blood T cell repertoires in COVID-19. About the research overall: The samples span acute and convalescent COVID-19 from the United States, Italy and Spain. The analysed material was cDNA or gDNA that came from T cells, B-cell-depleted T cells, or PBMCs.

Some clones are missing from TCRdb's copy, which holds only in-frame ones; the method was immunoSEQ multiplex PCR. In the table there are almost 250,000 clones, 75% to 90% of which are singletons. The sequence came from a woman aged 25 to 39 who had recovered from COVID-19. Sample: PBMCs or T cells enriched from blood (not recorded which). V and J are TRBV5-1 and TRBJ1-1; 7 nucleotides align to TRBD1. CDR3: CASSGWTGNTEAFF. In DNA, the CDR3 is TGCGCCAGCAGCGGATGGACAGGGAACACTGAAGCTTTCTTT.